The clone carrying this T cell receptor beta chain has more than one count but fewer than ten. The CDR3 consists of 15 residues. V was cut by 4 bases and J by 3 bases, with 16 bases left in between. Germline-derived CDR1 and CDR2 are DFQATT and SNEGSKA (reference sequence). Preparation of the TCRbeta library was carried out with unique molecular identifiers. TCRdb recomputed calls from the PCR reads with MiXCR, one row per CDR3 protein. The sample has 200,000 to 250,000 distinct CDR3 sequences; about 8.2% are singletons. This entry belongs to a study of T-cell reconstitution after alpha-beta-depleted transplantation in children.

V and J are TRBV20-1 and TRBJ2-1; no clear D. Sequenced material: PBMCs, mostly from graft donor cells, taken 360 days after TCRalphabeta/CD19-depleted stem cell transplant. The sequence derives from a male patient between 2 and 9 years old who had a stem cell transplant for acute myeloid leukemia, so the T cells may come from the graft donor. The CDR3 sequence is CSANGQTLDYNEQFF. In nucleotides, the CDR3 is TGCAGTGCTAACGGCCAAACCCTTGACTACAATGAGCAGTTCTTC.